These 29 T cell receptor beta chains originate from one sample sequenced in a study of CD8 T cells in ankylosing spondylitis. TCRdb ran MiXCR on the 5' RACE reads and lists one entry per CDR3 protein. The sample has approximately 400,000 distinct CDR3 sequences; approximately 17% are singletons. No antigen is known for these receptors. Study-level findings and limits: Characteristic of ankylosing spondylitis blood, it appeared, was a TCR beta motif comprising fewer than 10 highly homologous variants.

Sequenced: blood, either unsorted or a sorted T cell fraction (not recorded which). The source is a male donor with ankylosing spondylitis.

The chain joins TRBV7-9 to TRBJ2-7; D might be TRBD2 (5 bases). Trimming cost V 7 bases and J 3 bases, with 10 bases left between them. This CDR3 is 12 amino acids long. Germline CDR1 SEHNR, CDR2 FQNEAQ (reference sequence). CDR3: CASTRENYEQYF. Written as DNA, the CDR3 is TGTGCCAGCACCCGGGAAAACTACGAGCAGTACTTC.

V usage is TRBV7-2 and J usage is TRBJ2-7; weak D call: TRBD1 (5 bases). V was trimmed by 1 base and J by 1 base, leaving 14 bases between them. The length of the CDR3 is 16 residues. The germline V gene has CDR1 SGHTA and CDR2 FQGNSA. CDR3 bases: TGTGCCAGCAGCTTAGAAGGGGCGGTCCCGTCCTACGAGCAGTACTTC. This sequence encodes CASSLEGAVPSYEQYF.

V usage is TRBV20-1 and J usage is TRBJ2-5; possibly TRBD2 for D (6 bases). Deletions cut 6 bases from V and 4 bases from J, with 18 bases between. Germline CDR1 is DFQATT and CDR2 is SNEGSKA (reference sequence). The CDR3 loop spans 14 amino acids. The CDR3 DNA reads TGCAGTGCAGTTCCAAGGAGGGTCGGAGAGACCCAGTACTTC. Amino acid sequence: CSAVPRRVGETQYF.

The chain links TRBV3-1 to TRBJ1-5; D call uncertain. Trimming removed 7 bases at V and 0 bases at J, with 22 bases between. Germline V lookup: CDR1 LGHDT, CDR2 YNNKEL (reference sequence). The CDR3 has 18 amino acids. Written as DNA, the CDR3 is TGTGCCAGCAACGAAGAAGGCCCAGGACCTTATAGCAATCAGCCCCAGCATTTT. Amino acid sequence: CASNEEGPGPYSNQPQHF. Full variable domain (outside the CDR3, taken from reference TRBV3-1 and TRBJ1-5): DTAVSQTPKYLVTQMGNDKSIKCEQNLGHDTMYWYKQDSKKFLKIMFSYNNKELIINETVPNRFSPKSPDKAHLNLHINSLELGDSAVYFCASNEEGPGPYSNQPQHFGDGTRLSIL.

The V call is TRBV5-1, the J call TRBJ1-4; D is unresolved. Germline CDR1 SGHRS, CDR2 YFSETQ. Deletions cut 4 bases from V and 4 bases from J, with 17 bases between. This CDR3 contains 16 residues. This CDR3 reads CASSLDGRRVNEKLFF. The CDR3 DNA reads TGCGCCAGCAGCCTCGATGGACGGAGAGTTAATGAAAAACTGTTTTTT.

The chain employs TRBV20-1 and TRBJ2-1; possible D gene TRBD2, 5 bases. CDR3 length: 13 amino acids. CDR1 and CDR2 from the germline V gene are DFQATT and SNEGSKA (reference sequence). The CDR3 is CSGVGVRYNEQFF. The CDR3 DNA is TGCAGCGGTGTGGGAGTCAGGTACAATGAGCAGTTCTTC.

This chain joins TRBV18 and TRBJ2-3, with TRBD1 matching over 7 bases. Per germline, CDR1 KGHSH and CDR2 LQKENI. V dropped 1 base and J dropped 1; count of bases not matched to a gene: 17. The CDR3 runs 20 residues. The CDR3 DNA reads TGTGCCAGCTCACCACTTGGGACAGTCAAAAAGGGTACTGGCACAGATACGCAGTATTTT. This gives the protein CASSPLGTVKKGTGTDTQYF.

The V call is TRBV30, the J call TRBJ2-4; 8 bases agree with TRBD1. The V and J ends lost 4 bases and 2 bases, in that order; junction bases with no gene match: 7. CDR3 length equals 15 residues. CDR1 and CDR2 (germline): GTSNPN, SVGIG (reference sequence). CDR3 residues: CAWTTGGFSKNIQYF. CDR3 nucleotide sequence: TGTGCCTGGACTACAGGGGGGTTTTCCAAAAACATTCAGTACTTC.

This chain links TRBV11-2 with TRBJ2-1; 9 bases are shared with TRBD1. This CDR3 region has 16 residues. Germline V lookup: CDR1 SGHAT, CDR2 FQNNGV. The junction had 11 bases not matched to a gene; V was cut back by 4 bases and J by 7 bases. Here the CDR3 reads CASSSRLGQGGNEQFF. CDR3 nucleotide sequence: TGTGCCAGCAGCTCCCGATTGGGACAGGGAGGGAATGAGCAGTTCTTC. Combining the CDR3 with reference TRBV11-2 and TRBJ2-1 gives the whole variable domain EAGVAQSPRYKIIEKRQSVAFWCNPISGHATLYWYQQILGQGPKLLIQFQNNGVVDDSQLPKDRFSAERLKGVDSTLKIQPAKLEDSAVYLCASSSRLGQGGNEQFFGPGTRLTVL.

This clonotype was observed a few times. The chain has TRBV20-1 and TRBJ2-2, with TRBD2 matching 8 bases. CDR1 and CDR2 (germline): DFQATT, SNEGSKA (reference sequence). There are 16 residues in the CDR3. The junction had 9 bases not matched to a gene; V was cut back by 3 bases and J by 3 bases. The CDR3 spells CSASPSGLLYTGELFF. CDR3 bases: TGCAGTGCTAGCCCTAGCGGGTTACTGTACACCGGGGAGCTGTTTTTT.

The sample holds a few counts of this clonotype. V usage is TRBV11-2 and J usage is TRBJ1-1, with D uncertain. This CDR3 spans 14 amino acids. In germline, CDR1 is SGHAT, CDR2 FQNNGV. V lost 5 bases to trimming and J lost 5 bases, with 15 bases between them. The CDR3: CASSPEMIRTEAFF. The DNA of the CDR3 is TGTGCCAGCAGCCCCGAAATGATAAGGACTGAAGCTTTCTTT.

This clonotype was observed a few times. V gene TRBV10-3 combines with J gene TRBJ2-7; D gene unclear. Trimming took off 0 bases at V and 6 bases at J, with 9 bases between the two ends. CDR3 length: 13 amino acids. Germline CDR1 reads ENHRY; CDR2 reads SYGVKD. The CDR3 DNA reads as TGTGCCATCAGTGAGTCTAGGACCCCCGAGCAGTACTTC. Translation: CAISESRTPEQYF.

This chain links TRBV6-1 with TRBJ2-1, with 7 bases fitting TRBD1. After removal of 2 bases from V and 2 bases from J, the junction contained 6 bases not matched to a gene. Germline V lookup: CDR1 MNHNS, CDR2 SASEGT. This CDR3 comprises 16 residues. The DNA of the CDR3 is TGTGCCAGCAGTGAAAATTCCGGGACAGCCTACAATGAGCAGTTCTTC. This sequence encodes CASSENSGTAYNEQFF.

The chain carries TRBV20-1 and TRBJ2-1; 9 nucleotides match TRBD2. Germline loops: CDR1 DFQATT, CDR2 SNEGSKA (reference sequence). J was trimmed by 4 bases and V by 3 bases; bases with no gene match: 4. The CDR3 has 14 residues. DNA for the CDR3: TGCAGTGCTAGTATAGCGGGGGCTTACAATGAGCAGTTCTTC. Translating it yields CSASIAGAYNEQFF.

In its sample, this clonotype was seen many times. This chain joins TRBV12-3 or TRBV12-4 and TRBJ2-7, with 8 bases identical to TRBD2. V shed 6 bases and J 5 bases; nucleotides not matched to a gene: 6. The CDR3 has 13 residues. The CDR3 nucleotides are TGTGCCAGCAGAGGTGCGGGGGGCCACGAGCAGTACTTC. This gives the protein CASRGAGGHEQYF.

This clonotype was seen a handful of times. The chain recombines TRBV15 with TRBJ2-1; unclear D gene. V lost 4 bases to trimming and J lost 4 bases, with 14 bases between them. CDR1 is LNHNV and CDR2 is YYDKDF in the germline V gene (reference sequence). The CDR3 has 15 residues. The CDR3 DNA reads TGTGCCACCAGCAAAAAGGCGGCCACATACAATGAGCAGTTCTTC. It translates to CATSKKAATYNEQFF. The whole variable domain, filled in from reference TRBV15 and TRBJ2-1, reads DAMVIQNPRYQVTQFGKPVTLSCSQTLNHNVMYWYQQKSSQAPKLLFHYYDKDFNNEADTPDNFQSRRPNTSFCFLDIRSPGLGDTAMYLCATSKKAATYNEQFFGPGTRLTVL.

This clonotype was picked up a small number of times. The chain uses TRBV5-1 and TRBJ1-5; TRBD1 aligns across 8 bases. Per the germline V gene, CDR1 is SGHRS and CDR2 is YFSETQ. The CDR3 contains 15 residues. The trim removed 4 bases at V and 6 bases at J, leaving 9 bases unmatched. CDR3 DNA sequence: TGCGCCAGCAGCCCCGGACAGGGCTTCGGTCAGCCCCAGCATTTT. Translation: CASSPGQGFGQPQHF.

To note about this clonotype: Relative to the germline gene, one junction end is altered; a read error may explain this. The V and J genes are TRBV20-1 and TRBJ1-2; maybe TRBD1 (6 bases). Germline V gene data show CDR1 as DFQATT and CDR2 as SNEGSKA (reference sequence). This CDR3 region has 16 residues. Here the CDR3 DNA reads TGCTGTGCTAGAGCCCCTGGGAGGGGGGGTAGCTATGGCTACACCTTC. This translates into CCARAPGRGGSYGYTF.

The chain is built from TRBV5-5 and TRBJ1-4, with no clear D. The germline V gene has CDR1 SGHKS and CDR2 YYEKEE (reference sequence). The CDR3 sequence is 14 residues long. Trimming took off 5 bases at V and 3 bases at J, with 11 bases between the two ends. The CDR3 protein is CASSNPDPNEKLFF. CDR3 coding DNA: TGTGCCAGCAGTAACCCGGACCCTAATGAAAAACTGTTTTTT.

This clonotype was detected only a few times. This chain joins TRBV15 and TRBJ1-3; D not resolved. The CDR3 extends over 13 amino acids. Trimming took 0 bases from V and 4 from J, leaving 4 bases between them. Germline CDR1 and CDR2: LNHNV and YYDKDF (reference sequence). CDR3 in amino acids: CATSRDQGNTIYF. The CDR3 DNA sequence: TGTGCCACCAGCAGAGATCAGGGAAACACCATATATTTT.

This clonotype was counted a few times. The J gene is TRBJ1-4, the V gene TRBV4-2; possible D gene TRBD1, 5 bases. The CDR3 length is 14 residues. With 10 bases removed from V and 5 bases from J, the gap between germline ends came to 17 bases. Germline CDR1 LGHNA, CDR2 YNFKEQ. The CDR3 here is CATTPGTANEKLFF. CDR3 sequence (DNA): TGTGCCACCACCCCAGGGACGGCAAATGAAAAACTGTTTTTT.

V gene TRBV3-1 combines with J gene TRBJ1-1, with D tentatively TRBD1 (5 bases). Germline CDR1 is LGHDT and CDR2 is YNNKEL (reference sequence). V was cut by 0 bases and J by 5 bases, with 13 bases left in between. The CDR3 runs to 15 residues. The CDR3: CASSQEPGGTTEAFF. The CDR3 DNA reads TGTGCCAGCAGCCAAGAGCCGGGTGGGACTACTGAAGCTTTCTTT.

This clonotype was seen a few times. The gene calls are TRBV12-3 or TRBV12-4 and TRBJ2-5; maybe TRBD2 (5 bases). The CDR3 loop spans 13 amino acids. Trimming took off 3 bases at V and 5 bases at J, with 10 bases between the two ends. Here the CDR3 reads CASSLREQETQYF. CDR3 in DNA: TGTGCCAGCAGTTTGAGGGAGCAGGAGACCCAGTACTTC.

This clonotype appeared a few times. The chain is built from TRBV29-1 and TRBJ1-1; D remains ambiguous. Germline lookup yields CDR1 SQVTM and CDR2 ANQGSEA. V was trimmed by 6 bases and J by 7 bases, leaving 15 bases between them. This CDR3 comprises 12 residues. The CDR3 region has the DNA TGCAGCGTCCAGACTGACGCCAGTGAAGCTTTCTTT. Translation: CSVQTDASEAFF.

The CDR3 region has the DNA TGCAGTGCTAGAGGGACAGGGGCCAACTATGGCTACACCTTC. This translates into CSARGTGANYGYTF. The chain joins TRBV20-1 to TRBJ1-2; TRBD1 matches 9 bases. V lost 1 base and J lost 2; bases outside the gene matches: 2. Germline CDR1 is DFQATT and CDR2 is SNEGSKA (reference sequence). CDR3 size: 14 residues.

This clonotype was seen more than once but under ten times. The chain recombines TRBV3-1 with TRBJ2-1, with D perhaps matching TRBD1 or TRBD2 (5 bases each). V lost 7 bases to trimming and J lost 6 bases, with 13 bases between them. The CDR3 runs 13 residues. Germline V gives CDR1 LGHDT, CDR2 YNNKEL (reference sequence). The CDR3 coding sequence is TGTGCCAGCAACCACGGTGGGGGCAATGAGCAGTTCTTC. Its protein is CASNHGGGNEQFF.

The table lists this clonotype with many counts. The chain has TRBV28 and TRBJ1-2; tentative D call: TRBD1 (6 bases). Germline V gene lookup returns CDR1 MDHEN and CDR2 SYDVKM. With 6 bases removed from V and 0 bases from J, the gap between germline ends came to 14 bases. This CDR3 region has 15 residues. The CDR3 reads CASSVLGGANYGYTF. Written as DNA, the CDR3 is TGTGCCAGCAGCGTCCTCGGGGGCGCTAACTATGGCTACACCTTC.

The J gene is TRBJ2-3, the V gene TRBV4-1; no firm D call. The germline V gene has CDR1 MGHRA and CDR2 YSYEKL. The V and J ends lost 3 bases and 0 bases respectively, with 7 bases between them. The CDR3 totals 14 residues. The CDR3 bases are TGCGCCAGCAGCCATCCCGTTAGCACAGATACGCAGTATTTT. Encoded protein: CASSHPVSTDTQYF.

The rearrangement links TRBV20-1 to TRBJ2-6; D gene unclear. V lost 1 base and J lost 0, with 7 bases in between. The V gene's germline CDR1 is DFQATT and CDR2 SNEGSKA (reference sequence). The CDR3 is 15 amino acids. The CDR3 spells CSARARSSGANVLTF. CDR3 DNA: TGCAGTGCTAGAGCCCGGAGCTCTGGGGCCAACGTCCTGACTTTC.